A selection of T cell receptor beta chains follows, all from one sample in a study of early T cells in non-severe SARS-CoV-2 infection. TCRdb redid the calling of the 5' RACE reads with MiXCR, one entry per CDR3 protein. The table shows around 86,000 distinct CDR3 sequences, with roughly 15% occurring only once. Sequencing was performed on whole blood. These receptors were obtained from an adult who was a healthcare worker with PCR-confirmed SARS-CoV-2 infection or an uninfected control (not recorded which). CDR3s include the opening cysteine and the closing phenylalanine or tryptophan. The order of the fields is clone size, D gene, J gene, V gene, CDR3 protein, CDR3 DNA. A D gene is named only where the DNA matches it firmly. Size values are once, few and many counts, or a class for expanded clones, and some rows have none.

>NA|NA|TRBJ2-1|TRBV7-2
CASSLEGPRYNEQFF
TGTGCCAGCAGCTTAGAGGGCCCCAGATACAATGAGCAGTTCTTC
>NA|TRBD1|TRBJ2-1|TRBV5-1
CASSLDRGFGNEQFF
TGCGCCAGCAGCTTAGACAGGGGATTCGGCAATGAGCAGTTCTTC
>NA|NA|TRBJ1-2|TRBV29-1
CSVVAGIYGYTF
TGCAGCGTTGTAGCAGGGATCTATGGCTACACCTTC
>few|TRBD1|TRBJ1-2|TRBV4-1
CASSQDGQGDYGYTF
TGCGCCAGCAGCCAAGATGGCCAGGGGGACTATGGCTACACCTTC
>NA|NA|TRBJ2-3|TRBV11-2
CAGSVWGTNTDTQYF
TGTGCCGGCAGCGTTTGGGGGACGAACACAGATACGCAGTATTTT
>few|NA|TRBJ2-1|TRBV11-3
CASSIPSGEQFF
TGTGCCAGCAGCATACCCAGCGGGGAGCAGTTCTTC
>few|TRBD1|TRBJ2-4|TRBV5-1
CASSLAAVGTGIRLAKNIQYF
TGCGCCAGCAGCTTGGCAGCGGTAGGGACAGGGATCCGATTGGCCAAAAACATTCAGTACTTC
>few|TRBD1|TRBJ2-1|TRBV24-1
CATRDRGNEQFF
TGTGCCACCCGGGACAGGGGCAATGAGCAGTTCTTC
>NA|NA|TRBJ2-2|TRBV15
CATKDRWAGPNTGELFF
TGTGCCACCAAGGATCGATGGGCCGGACCAAACACCGGGGAGCTGTTTTTT
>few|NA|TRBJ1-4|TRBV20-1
CSASYGNEKLFF
TGCAGTGCTAGTTACGGAAATGAAAAACTGTTTTTT
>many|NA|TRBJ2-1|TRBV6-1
CASSEVRGDEQFF
TGTGCCAGCAGTGAAGTCAGGGGGGATGAGCAGTTCTTC
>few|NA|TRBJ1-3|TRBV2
CASSEEGSSGNTIYF
TGTGCCAGCAGTGAGGAGGGAAGCTCTGGAAACACCATATATTTT
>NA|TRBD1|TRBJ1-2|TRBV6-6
CASSYSEVQGARYGYTF
TGTGCCAGCAGTTACTCGGAGGTCCAGGGGGCGCGGTATGGCTACACCTTC
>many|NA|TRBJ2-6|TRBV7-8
CASSPFARTLGANVLTF
TGTGCCAGCAGCCCATTCGCTCGAACTCTGGGGGCCAACGTCCTGACTTTC
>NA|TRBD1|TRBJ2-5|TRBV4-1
CASSQAGQGETQYF
TGCGCCAGCAGCCAAGCCGGACAGGGGGAGACCCAGTACTTC
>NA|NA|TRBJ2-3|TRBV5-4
CASSLAIGRRTDTQYF
TGTGCCAGCAGCTTGGCTATAGGGCGGCGCACAGATACGCAGTATTTT
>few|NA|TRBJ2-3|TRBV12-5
CASATTVSTDTQYF
TGTGCTAGTGCCACAACAGTAAGCACAGATACGCAGTATTTT
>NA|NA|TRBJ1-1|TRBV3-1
CASSQGLWAFF
TGTGCCAGCAGCCAAGGCCTCTGGGCTTTCTTT
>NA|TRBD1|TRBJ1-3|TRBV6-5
CASSYSRTGGNTIYF
TGTGCCAGCAGTTACTCAAGGACAGGGGGAAACACCATATATTTT
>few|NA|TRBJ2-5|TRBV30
CAWSGGLGRQETQYF
TGTGCCTGGAGCGGCGGGCTAGGGAGGCAAGAGACCCAGTACTTC
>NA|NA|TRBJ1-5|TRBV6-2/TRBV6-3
CASSYSGRGYQPQHF
TGTGCCAGCAGTTACTCGGGTCGGGGGTATCAGCCCCAGCATTTT
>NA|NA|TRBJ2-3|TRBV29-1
CSVDHQTSDTQYF
TGCAGCGTTGACCACCAAACTTCAGATACGCAGTATTTT
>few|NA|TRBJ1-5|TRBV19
CASSTPDRISNQPQHF
TGTGCCAGTAGTACGCCGGACAGAATTAGCAATCAGCCCCAGCATTTT
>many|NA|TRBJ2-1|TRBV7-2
CASSSRTANNEQFF
TGTGCCAGCAGCTCGCGGACAGCCAACAATGAGCAGTTCTTC
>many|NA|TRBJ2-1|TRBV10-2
CASRVRGDEQFF
TGCGCCAGCAGGGTGAGGGGCGATGAGCAGTTCTTC
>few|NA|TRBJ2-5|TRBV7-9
CASVGGSGQETQYF
TGTGCCAGCGTCGGGGGTTCGGGACAAGAGACCCAGTACTTC
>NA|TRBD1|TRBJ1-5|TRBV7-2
CASSSQGAVYNQPQHF
TGTGCCAGCAGCTCGCAGGGGGCGGTTTACAATCAGCCCCAGCATTTT
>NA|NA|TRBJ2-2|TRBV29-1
CSVGPQYTGELFF
TGCAGCGTTGGGCCACAGTACACCGGGGAGCTGTTTTTT
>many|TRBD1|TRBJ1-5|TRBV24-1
CATGGQGSNQPQHF
TGTGCCACCGGGGGACAGGGTTCTAATCAGCCCCAGCATTTT
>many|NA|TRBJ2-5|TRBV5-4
CASSLVTDLEETQYF
TGTGCCAGCAGCTTGGTAACCGACTTGGAAGAGACCCAGTACTTC
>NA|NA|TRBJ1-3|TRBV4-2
CASSQDWAGRGNTIYF
TGTGCCAGCAGCCAAGATTGGGCAGGGAGGGGAAACACCATATATTTT
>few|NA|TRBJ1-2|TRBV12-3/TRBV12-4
CASNMGPANNYGYTF
TGTGCCAGCAACATGGGTCCGGCTAATAACTATGGCTACACCTTC
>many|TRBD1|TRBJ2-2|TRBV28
CASTTNRGRTGELFF
TGTGCCAGCACCACAAACAGGGGGCGAACCGGGGAGCTGTTTTTT
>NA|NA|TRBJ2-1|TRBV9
CASSVWGDSYNEQFF
TGTGCCAGCAGCGTGTGGGGTGATTCCTACAATGAGCAGTTCTTC
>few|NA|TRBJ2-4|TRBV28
CASSLWGRTVGNIQYF
TGTGCCAGCAGTTTATGGGGAAGGACGGTGGGGAACATTCAGTACTTC
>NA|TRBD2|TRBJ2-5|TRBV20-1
CSARGTSRETQYF
TGCAGTGCTAGAGGGACTAGCCGAGAGACCCAGTACTTC
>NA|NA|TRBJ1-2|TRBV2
CASRAGAGGYTF
TGTGCCAGCAGAGCCGGGGCAGGTGGCTACACCTTC
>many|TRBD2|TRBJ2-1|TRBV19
CASGHGRTSDNNEQFF
TGTGCCAGCGGCCACGGGCGGACTAGCGACAACAATGAGCAGTTCTTC
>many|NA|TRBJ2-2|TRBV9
CASSADSTGELFF
TGTGCCAGCAGCGCGGACAGCACCGGGGAGCTGTTTTTT
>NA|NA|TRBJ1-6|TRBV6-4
CASSEQAGALHF
TGTGCCAGCAGTGAACAGGCGGGGGCCCTCCACTTT
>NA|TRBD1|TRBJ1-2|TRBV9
CASSVATSGGYGYTF
TGTGCCAGCAGCGTAGCTACTTCAGGGGGCTATGGCTACACCTTC
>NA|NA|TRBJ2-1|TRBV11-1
CASSFRVSYSEQFF
TGTGCCAGCAGCTTTAGGGTTTCCTACAGTGAGCAGTTCTTC
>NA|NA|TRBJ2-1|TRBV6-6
CASSYPTRGIDEQFF
TGTGCCAGCAGTTATCCCACCAGGGGAATCGATGAGCAGTTCTTC
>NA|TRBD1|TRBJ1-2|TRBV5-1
CASSLQDREGDGYTF
TGCGCCAGCAGCCTCCAGGACAGGGAGGGGGATGGCTACACCTTC
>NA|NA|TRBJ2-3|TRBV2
CASTQGASGVEAQYF
TGTGCCAGCACCCAGGGGGCTAGCGGAGTTGAGGCGCAGTATTTT
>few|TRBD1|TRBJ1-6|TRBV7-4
CASSSGGQEFISYNSKSPLHF
TGTGCCAGCAGCTCAGGGGGACAGGAATTTATCTCCTATAATTCAAAGTCACCCCTCCACTTT
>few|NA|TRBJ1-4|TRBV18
CASSPGPPEEKLFF
TGTGCCAGCTCACCGGGACCCCCGGAGGAAAAACTGTTTTTT
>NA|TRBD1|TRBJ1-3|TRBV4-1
CASSPYGTGSGNTIYF
TGCGCCAGCAGCCCGTACGGGACAGGCTCTGGAAACACCATATATTTT
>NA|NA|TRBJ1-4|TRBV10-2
CASTSRATNEKLFF
TGCGCCAGCACCTCCAGAGCAACTAATGAAAAACTGTTTTTT
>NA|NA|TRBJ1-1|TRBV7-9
CASSRPGGTEAFF
TGTGCCAGCAGCCGTCCCGGGGGCACTGAAGCTTTCTTT
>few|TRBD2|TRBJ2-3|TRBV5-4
CASSLPLGASGGARTDTQYF
TGTGCCAGCAGCTTGCCCTTGGGAGCTAGCGGGGGGGCCAGGACAGATACGCAGTATTTT
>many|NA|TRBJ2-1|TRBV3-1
CASSQVWGRGEQFF
TGTGCCAGCAGCCAAGTGTGGGGGCGGGGTGAGCAGTTCTTC
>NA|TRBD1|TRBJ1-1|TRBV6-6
CASSSDRGAFF
TGTGCCAGCAGCTCGGACAGGGGGGCTTTCTTT
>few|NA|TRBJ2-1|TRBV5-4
CASNPRAGANEQFF
TGTGCCAGCAACCCGCGGGCCGGGGCCAATGAGCAGTTCTTC
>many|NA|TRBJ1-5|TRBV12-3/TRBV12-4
CASRGPYSNQPQHF
TGTGCCAGCAGGGGACCTTATAGCAATCAGCCCCAGCATTTT
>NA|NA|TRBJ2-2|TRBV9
CASSQPGTGELFF
TGTGCCAGCAGCCAACCGGGGACCGGGGAGCTGTTTTTT
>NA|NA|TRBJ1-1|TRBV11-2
CASSLMGSRGGTEAFF
TGTGCCAGCAGCTTAATGGGCTCCCGGGGGGGCACTGAAGCTTTCTTT
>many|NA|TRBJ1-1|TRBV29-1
CSVVARWDTEAFF
TGCAGCGTTGTAGCAAGGTGGGACACTGAAGCTTTCTTT
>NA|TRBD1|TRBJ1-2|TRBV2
CASSVQGVPNYGYTF
TGTGCCAGCAGTGTACAGGGGGTGCCTAACTATGGCTACACCTTC
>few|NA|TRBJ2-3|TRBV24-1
CATSDYAGDTQYF
TGTGCCACCAGTGATTATGCTGGAGATACGCAGTATTTT